A single T cell receptor beta chain is shown here with its context. The CDR3 consists of 13 residues. The germline gives CDR1 ENHRY, CDR2 SYGVKD. The data derive from a study of monozygotic twins with inflammatory bowel disease. After re-calling the 5' RACE reads, TCRdb lists one entry per CDR3 protein, DNA absent. The sample has nearly 450,000 distinct CDR3 sequences. This chain connects TRBV10-3 to TRBJ1-3; TCRdb picks TRBD1, but there is no DNA to check that call. The sample was blood. The source is a human donor with ulcerative colitis or Crohn's disease, or a healthy co-twin of an affected twin (not recorded which). The CDR3 reads CAISDLRGGTIYF.